The 32 T cell receptor beta chains listed next were all sequenced from one sample in a study of identical twins. TCRdb passed the 5' RACE reads through MiXCR, listing each CDR3 protein once. The sample lists around 480,000 distinct CDR3 sequences, roughly an eighth seen once, with about 0.97% in the top ten. These data also featured in a second study, about yellow fever vaccine responses in identical twins.

Sequencing input: CD4+ T cells sorted from blood. These receptor sequences come from a woman aged 18-35 years in good health.

V and J are TRBV4-3 and TRBJ2-1, with 13 bases that match TRBD2. CDR3 length: 17 residues. Germline V gene data show CDR1 as LGHNA and CDR2 as YSLEER. With 3 bases clipped from V and 8 bases from J, the junction kept 10 bases outside the gene matches. In nucleotides, the CDR3 is TGCGCCAGCAGCCAGGGTGCCGGGACTAGCGGGGTTTATGAGCAGTTCTTC. This gives the protein CASSQGAGTSGVYEQFF.

This clonotype was seen repeatedly, ten times or more. This chain uses TRBV7-9 with TRBJ2-2, with 7 bases identical to TRBD1. CDR1 and CDR2 from the germline V gene are SEHNR and FQNEAQ (reference sequence). The CDR3 is 15 residues long. V was clipped by 5 bases and J by 5 bases; unmatched bases: 8. The CDR3: CASSPGQVITGELFF. Here the CDR3 DNA reads TGTGCCAGCAGCCCCGGACAGGTCATTACCGGGGAGCTGTTTTTT. Complete variable domain (other parts from reference TRBV7-9 and TRBJ2-2): DTGVSQNPRHKITKRGQNVTFRCDPISEHNRLYWYRQTLGQGPEFLTYFQNEAQLEKSRLLSDRFSAERPKGSFSTLEIQRTEQGDSAMYLCASSPGQVITGELFFGEGSRLTVL.

The chain joins TRBV5-1 to TRBJ2-7, with D possibly being TRBD1 (6 bases). There are 18 residues in the CDR3. Germline loops: CDR1 SGHRS, CDR2 YFSETQ. V was cut by 0 bases and J by 0 bases, with 19 bases left in between. The CDR3, as DNA: TGCGCCAGCAGCTTGGCCGTTGGCAGGACAGTGGCCTCCTACGAGCAGTACTTC. Amino acids: CASSLAVGRTVASYEQYF.

The table lists this clonotype with a few counts. The chain recombines TRBV28 with TRBJ2-5; 8 nucleotides match TRBD1. J lost 3 bases, V lost 5 bases, and 2 bases had no gene match. Germline assignment: CDR1 MDHEN and CDR2 SYDVKM. This CDR3 comprises 13 residues. As DNA, the CDR3 is TGTGCCAGCAGTGGACAGGGCGAAGAGACCCAGTACTTC. Its translation: CASSGQGEETQYF.

This rearrangement joins TRBV5-5 to TRBJ2-7, with unresolved D. The V end was cut by 0 bases, the J end by 4 bases, with 11 bases between. The CDR3 is 14 residues long. CDR1 is SGHKS and CDR2 is YYEKEE in the germline V gene (reference sequence). CDR3: CASSLGIGNYEQYF. The CDR3 DNA reads TGTGCCAGCAGCTTGGGTATAGGTAATTACGAGCAGTACTTC.

V gene TRBV24-1 combines with J gene TRBJ2-3; D gene ambiguous. CDR1 and CDR2 (germline): KGHDR, SFDVKD. The CDR3 has 12 amino acids. The DNA of the CDR3 is TGTGTCTCATGGGGTAAGCCAGATACGCAGTATTTT. This gives the protein CVSWGKPDTQYF.

The V call is TRBV7-2, the J call TRBJ1-1; D is unclear. This CDR3 comprises 14 residues. Trimming shortened V by 5 bases and J by 5 bases, and 15 bases separated the two germline ends. Looked up from germline, CDR1 is SGHTA and CDR2 is FQGNSA. The CDR3 is CASSPRAGVTEAFF. The CDR3 DNA reads TGTGCCAGCAGCCCCCGGGCCGGTGTAACTGAAGCTTTCTTT.

Remarks on this clonotype: One end of the junction is discordant with germline, which a read error may explain. The V gene is TRBV9, the J gene TRBJ2-5; D might be TRBD1 (6 bases). Germline lookup yields CDR1 SGDLS and CDR2 YYNGEE. CDR3 length equals 13 residues. The CDR3 reads CAGSVQGMETQYF. CDR3 DNA: TGTGCCGGCAGCGTTCAGGGGATGGAGACCCAGTACTTC.

The genes are TRBV12-3 or TRBV12-4 and TRBJ2-7, with 15 positions matching TRBD2. The CDR3 consists of 17 residues. The trim removed 6 bases at V and 3 bases at J, leaving 9 bases unmatched. CDR3 coding DNA: TGTGCCAGCAGCCAAACCTCGGGACTAGCGGGAGGCTACGAGCAGTACTTC. Amino acids: CASSQTSGLAGGYEQYF.

This clonotype was seen more than once but under ten times. J is TRBJ1-6 and V is TRBV7-2, with unresolved D. The CDR3 has 11 amino acids. V was shortened by 3 bases and J by 8 bases, with 2 bases between the two germline ends. Germline lookup yields CDR1 SGHTA and CDR2 FQGNSA. The CDR3 protein is CASSFDSPLHF. The CDR3, as DNA: TGTGCCAGCAGCTTCGATTCACCCCTCCACTTT.

This clonotype has more than one count but fewer than ten. The genes are TRBV7-2 and TRBJ1-6; 9 bases fit TRBD1. V was pared by 6 bases and J by 7 bases, with 7 bases of the junction left unmatched. The V gene's germline CDR1 is SGHTA and CDR2 FQGNSA. This CDR3 has 15 amino acids. CDR3 nucleotide sequence: TGTGCCAGCAGGGGGACAGGGAGCTTAAATTCACCCCTCCACTTT. As protein: CASRGTGSLNSPLHF.

This clonotype appeared many times. This sequence joins TRBV5-1 and TRBJ2-1; 7 nucleotides match TRBD2. The CDR3 has 17 residues. With V trimmed by 0 bases and J by 6 bases, 12 bases remained unmatched. Germline V gene sequence: CDR1 SGHRS, CDR2 YFSETQ. CDR3 DNA: TGCGCCAGCAGCTTGGCCCCAAGCGGGGCCGGGGGCAATGAGCAGTTCTTC. This sequence encodes CASSLAPSGAGGNEQFF.

This clonotype occurred a few times. The rearrangement links TRBV9 to TRBJ1-2; 8 bases are shared with TRBD1. Germline CDR1 SGDLS, CDR2 YYNGEE. V lost 0 bases, J lost 4 bases, and 2 bases stayed unmatched. The CDR3 runs 14 residues. The CDR3 DNA sequence: TGTGCCAGCAGCGTAGGACAGGGGTCCTATGGCTACACCTTC. Protein: CASSVGQGSYGYTF.

This clonotype was counted only a few times. The V and J genes are TRBV2 and TRBJ2-7; TRBD1 might be the D (6 bases). The ends were cut back, 8 bases at V and 3 bases at J, with 14 bases in the middle. From germline, CDR1 is SNHLY and CDR2 FYNNEI. CDR3 length equals 13 residues. The CDR3 DNA reads TGTGCCAGCGGGCCGCGACAGGACTACGAGCAGTACTTC. Translating it yields CASGPRQDYEQYF.

The rearrangement links TRBV3-1 to TRBJ2-3, with TRBD2 as a possible D gene (6 bases). Germline values: CDR1 LGHDT, CDR2 YNNKEL (reference sequence). Trimming removed 4 bases at V and 6 bases at J, with 23 bases between. The CDR3 runs to 17 residues. The CDR3 spells CASSPRLASNAADTQYF. Written as DNA, the CDR3 is TGTGCCAGCAGCCCGAGGCTAGCGTCGAATGCCGCCGATACGCAGTATTTT.

Many counts were recorded for this clonotype. The junction does not match germline at one end; this may be a read error. V and J are TRBV12-3 or TRBV12-4 and TRBJ2-2; D gene ambiguous. This CDR3 has 11 amino acids. The CDR3 region has the DNA TGCGCCAGCAGCCCCCCCGGGGAGCTGTTTTTT. Its translation: CASSPPGELFF.

The table lists this clonotype with a few counts. The V call is TRBV7-3, the J call TRBJ2-1, with a tentative D call TRBD2 (5 bases). The V gene lost 3 bases and the J gene lost 5 bases, with 8 bases spanning the gap. The CDR3 contains 13 residues. CDR1 SGHTA and CDR2 FQGTGA come from the germline V gene. This CDR3 is CASSFRLHNEQFF. The CDR3 DNA is TGTGCCAGCAGCTTCAGACTACACAATGAGCAGTTCTTC.

The J gene is TRBJ1-1, the V gene TRBV4-3; no definite D call. Trimming stripped 1 base from V and 0 bases from J, with 9 bases between. The germline gives CDR1 LGHNA, CDR2 YSLEER. This CDR3 region has 15 residues. CDR3 coding DNA: TGCGCCAGCAGCCAAGGGATCAGCATGAACACTGAAGCTTTCTTT. Encoded protein: CASSQGISMNTEAFF.

This clonotype was seen a few times. The genes are TRBV20-1 and TRBJ2-7; unclear D gene. The CDR3 contains 11 residues. The germline CDR1 and CDR2 sequences are DFQATT and SNEGSKA (reference sequence). Trimming shortened V by 0 bases and J by 6 bases, and 6 bases separated the two germline ends. The CDR3 region has the DNA TGCAGTGCTAGAGATTACCCCGAGCAGTACTTC. This encodes CSARDYPEQYF.

The chain has TRBV5-5 and TRBJ2-7, with D perhaps matching TRBD1 (5 bases). Germline values: CDR1 SGHKS, CDR2 YYEKEE (reference sequence). The CDR3 totals 15 residues. Trimming removed 4 bases from V and 6 bases from J, with 20 bases in between. CDR3 in amino acids: CASSVGPPGLGEQYF. CDR3 sequence (DNA): TGTGCCAGCAGCGTGGGGCCGCCAGGGTTAGGCGAGCAGTACTTC. The full variable domain, with the rest looked up from reference TRBV5-5 and TRBJ2-7, is DAGVTQSPTHLIKTRGQQVTLRCSPISGHKSVSWYQQVLGQGPQFIFQYYEKEERGRGNFPDRFSARQFPNYSSELNVNALLLGDSALYLCASSVGPPGLGEQYFGPGTRLTVT.

This clonotype has a handful of counts. This chain uses TRBV6-4 with TRBJ2-3, with D uncertain. This CDR3 is built from 15 residues. The ends were cut back, 4 bases at V and 0 bases at J, with 11 bases in the middle. Germline assignment: CDR1 MRHNA and CDR2 SNTAGT. In DNA form, the CDR3 reads TGTGCCAGCAGTGTTGGGGTTGGGAGCACAGATACGCAGTATTTT. This gives the protein CASSVGVGSTDTQYF.

This clonotype has more than one count but fewer than ten. The CDR3 region is CASRPTGGNNQPQHF. The CDR3, as DNA: TGTGCCAGCAGACCCACAGGGGGCAACAATCAGCCCCAGCATTTT. The chain carries TRBV28 and TRBJ1-5; the match to TRBD1 covers 9 bases. This CDR3 comprises 15 residues. The germline V gene has CDR1 MDHEN and CDR2 SYDVKM. J lost 3 bases, V lost 6 bases, and 6 bases had no gene match.

The chain carries TRBV21-1 and TRBJ2-7; the table's D call, TRBD2, has no DNA check behind it. TRBV21-1 is tagged as a pseudogene. This CDR3 region has 14 residues. The CDR3, as DNA: TGTGCCAGCAGCAAGGGAGTAGCGGGCTACGAGCAGTACTTC. Translating gives CASSKGVAGYEQYF.

This clonotype was seen more than once but under ten times. CDR3 in DNA: TGTGCCAGCAGCCCTCGGAACGCTGGTGGGGCCAACGTCCTGACTTTC. As protein: CASSPRNAGGANVLTF. The chain couples TRBV9 to TRBJ2-6; no reliable D call. Trimming left V 4 bases short and J 3 bases short, with 14 bases between. Germline CDR1 and CDR2: SGDLS and YYNGEE. CDR3 size: 16 residues.

This clonotype was counted at least ten times. The J gene is TRBJ2-7, the V gene TRBV27, with D possibly TRBD2 on 8 matching bases. Trimming took 7 bases from V and 5 from J, leaving 21 bases between them. The CDR3 has 15 residues. From germline, CDR1 is MNHEY and CDR2 SMNVEV (reference sequence). The CDR3 nucleotides read TGTGCCAGCAAAACGGGGGGGACAGTAATCCACGAGCAGTACTTC. Protein sequence: CASKTGGTVIHEQYF.

The table lists this clonotype with many counts. The rearrangement uses TRBV7-8 and TRBJ2-7; no firm D call. The CDR3 loop spans 17 amino acids. Germline CDR1 is SGHVS and CDR2 is FQNEAQ. Trimming cost V 4 bases and J 3 bases, with 22 bases left between them. Here the CDR3 reads CASSSEMAVRVFYEQYF. Written as DNA, the CDR3 is TGTGCCAGCAGCTCGGAAATGGCGGTCCGGGTATTCTACGAGCAGTACTTC.

The V gene is TRBV12-3 or TRBV12-4, the J gene TRBJ2-7; perhaps TRBD2 as D (7 bases). There are 15 residues in the CDR3. V gave up 5 bases and J gave up 7 bases, with 21 bases separating them. The CDR3 region is CASSLSGGRGREQYF. As DNA, the CDR3 is TGTGCCAGCAGTCTCTCCGGGGGGCGGGGGAGAGAGCAGTACTTC.

This clonotype was seen only a few times. This rearrangement joins TRBV4-3 to TRBJ2-7; D not certain. There are 15 residues in the CDR3. The V end lost 3 bases, the J end lost 6 bases, and 18 bases lay between the germline ends. Germline V gene lookup returns CDR1 LGHNA and CDR2 YSLEER. CDR3 protein: CASSQYYKTWGEQYF. In DNA, the CDR3 is TGCGCCAGCAGCCAGTATTATAAGACGTGGGGCGAGCAGTACTTC.

This clonotype has a handful of counts. The rearrangement uses TRBV18 and TRBJ2-7, with D possibly matching TRBD2 (5 bases). V was clipped by 6 bases and J by 6 bases, with 12 bases between them. The V gene's germline CDR1 is KGHSH and CDR2 LQKENI. The CDR3 runs to 12 residues. Here the CDR3 DNA reads TGTGCCAGCTCCCCTAAGGCGGGCGAGCAGTACTTC. This sequence encodes CASSPKAGEQYF.

This clonotype was seen only a few times. The rearrangement uses TRBV5-1 and TRBJ2-1; D uncertain. V was pared by 4 bases and J by 10 bases, with 18 bases between. This CDR3 contains 14 residues. CDR1 and CDR2 from the germline V gene are SGHRS and YFSETQ. The CDR3 DNA is TGCGCCAGCAGCCCAGCTGGGTATCCTGGCGAGCAGTTCTTC. Translated: CASSPAGYPGEQFF.

The chain uses TRBV7-2 and TRBJ1-6; TRBD1 is a possible D gene (6 bases). The CDR3 sequence is 14 residues long. Germline V gives CDR1 SGHTA, CDR2 FQGNSA. The V and J ends lost 7 bases and 6 bases respectively, with 13 bases between them. The DNA of the CDR3 is TGTGCCAGCACCCCATGGACAGTTAATTCACCCCTCCACTTT. This sequence encodes CASTPWTVNSPLHF.

The V call is TRBV7-2, the J call TRBJ2-1, with TRBD2 as a possible D gene (5 bases). Germline V gives CDR1 SGHTA, CDR2 FQGNSA. This CDR3 spans 13 amino acids. The V end lost 5 bases, the J end lost 4 bases, and 9 bases lay between the germline ends. The CDR3 sequence is CASSEGGYNEQFF. The CDR3 DNA sequence: TGTGCCAGCAGCGAAGGAGGTTACAATGAGCAGTTCTTC.